The count of the clone carrying this T cell receptor beta chain is one. Antigen unknown. Method: immunoSEQ multiplex PCR; TCRdb's copy keeps in-frame clones and lacks some. Of 50,000 or so clones listed, around 88% are singletons. These data originate in a study of OX40 agonist ivuxolimab in advanced cancers. Study-level findings and limits: Clonal expansion was seen in CD4+ and CD8+ blood T cells by week 6 at 0.1 to 3.0 mg/kg.

CDR1 and CDR2 from the germline V gene are SGHKS and YYEKEE (reference sequence). This CDR3 is 15 amino acids long. V shed 2 bases and J shed 0 bases, with 9 bases lying between them. This clonotype was sampled from an adult with an advanced solid tumor such as melanoma, head and neck, liver or kidney cancer. This chain uses TRBV5-5 with TRBJ1-3; D remains ambiguous. The sequencing used CD4+ or CD8+ T cells sorted from blood, collected in a trial of the OX40 agonist ivuxolimab. CDR3 in DNA: TGTGCCAGCAGCTTCGGTGCCAGCTCTGGAAACACCATATATTTT. Protein sequence: CASSFGASSGNTIYF.